Shown below are 20 T cell receptor beta chains from a single sample sequenced in a study of T cells in Graves' hyperthyroidism and ophthalmopathy. It was RNA transcripts that yielded the amplified TCR beta CDR3 regions. Initially, a first-round RT-PCR of the TCR CDR3 employed the HTBI primer set. TCRdb fed the multiplex PCR reads into MiXCR, producing one record per CDR3 protein. The table records some 650,000 distinct CDR3 sequences, about 16% of them present only once. The specimen sequenced was blood. Every receptor here comes from a woman between 35 and 50 years old with Graves' ophthalmopathy.

The V gene is TRBV7-9, the J gene TRBJ2-7; D is unclear. The CDR3 runs to 14 residues. Germline values: CDR1 SEHNR, CDR2 FQNEAQ (reference sequence). Trimming took off 1 base at V and 3 bases at J, with 10 bases between the two ends. The CDR3 nucleotides read TGTGCCAGCAGCTTAGGGCGAGTTGACTACGAGCAGTACTTC. It is translated as CASSLGRVDYEQYF. The whole variable domain, filled in from reference TRBV7-9 and TRBJ2-7, reads DTGVSQNPRHKITKRGQNVTFRCDPISEHNRLYWYRQTLGQGPEFLTYFQNEAQLEKSRLLSDRFSAERPKGSFSTLEIQRTEQGDSAMYLCASSLGRVDYEQYFGPGTRLTVT.

The CDR3 DNA reads as TGTGCCAGCAGTTGGGTACAAACAGGCACCGGGGAGCTGTTTTTT. Residues: CASSWVQTGTGELFF. The V call is TRBV28, the J call TRBJ2-2; TRBD1 might be the D (5 bases). Per germline, CDR1 MDHEN and CDR2 SYDVKM. Trimming took 4 bases from V and 4 from J, leaving 13 bases between them. This CDR3 contains 15 residues.

The genes are TRBV24-1 and TRBJ2-1; 12 bases map to TRBD2. The CDR3 loop spans 15 amino acids. The ends lost 4 bases at V and 10 bases at J; junction bases unmatched: 7. Germline values: CDR1 KGHDR, CDR2 SFDVKD. CDR3 DNA: TGTGCCACCAGTGAATCCCGGACTAGCGGGAAAGAGCAGTTCTTC. It encodes CATSESRTSGKEQFF.

In its sample, this clonotype was seen many times. The chain carries TRBV6-1 and TRBJ1-6; the match to TRBD1 covers 9 bases. CDR1 and CDR2 (germline): MNHNS, SASEGT. This CDR3 is built from 14 residues. V gave up 6 bases and J gave up 10 bases; unmatched junction bases: 7. In DNA form, the CDR3 reads TGTGCCAGCAGGTCCGGGACAGGGAGCTCACCCCTCCACTTT. Translating gives CASRSGTGSSPLHF.

The V gene is TRBV5-6, the J gene TRBJ2-7, with D perhaps being TRBD1 or TRBD2 (6 bases each). Trimming took 0 bases from V and 3 from J, leaving 13 bases between them. CDR3 length: 15 amino acids. Germline V gene data show CDR1 as SGHDT and CDR2 as YYEEEE. CDR3 bases: TGTGCCAGCAGCTTGGCCGGGGGCCCTCTCTACGAGCAGTACTTC. It is translated as CASSLAGGPLYEQYF.

The table lists this clonotype with many counts. J is TRBJ2-6 and V is TRBV3-1; no clear D. Per germline, CDR1 LGHDT and CDR2 YNNKEL (reference sequence). The CDR3 length is 13 residues. Trimming removed 4 bases from V and 4 bases from J, with 5 bases in between. This CDR3 is CASSREGANVLTF. For the CDR3, the DNA is TGTGCCAGCAGCCGTGAGGGGGCCAACGTCCTGACTTTC.

This clonotype was observed many times. This sequence joins TRBV3-1 and TRBJ1-1; 7 positions agree with TRBD1. The CDR3 extends over 13 amino acids. V was clipped by 2 bases and J by 5 bases; unmatched bases: 2. Germline V CDR1 and CDR2: LGHDT, YNNKEL (reference sequence). Here the CDR3 reads CASSQKGATEAFF. CDR3 DNA sequence: TGTGCCAGCAGCCAAAAGGGGGCAACTGAAGCTTTCTTT. The full variable domain, in which reference TRBV3-1 and TRBJ1-1 provide the parts outside the CDR3, is DTAVSQTPKYLVTQMGNDKSIKCEQNLGHDTMYWYKQDSKKFLKIMFSYNNKELIINETVPNRFSPKSPDKAHLNLHINSLELGDSAVYFCASSQKGATEAFFGQGTRLTVV.

This clonotype was seen repeatedly, ten times or more. The chain employs TRBV2 and TRBJ2-2, with D unclear. Per the germline V gene, CDR1 is SNHLY and CDR2 is FYNNEI. The CDR3 loop spans 14 amino acids. V dropped 5 bases and J dropped 7 bases, with 14 bases sitting between them. This chain's CDR3 is CASSPLGLYGELFF. CDR3 sequence (DNA): TGTGCCAGCAGTCCTTTAGGGCTTTACGGGGAGCTGTTTTTT.

This clonotype was seen ten or more times. The V and J genes are TRBV11-2 and TRBJ2-4, with TRBD1 identical over 9 bases. In germline, CDR1 is SGHAT, CDR2 FQNNGV. The trim removed 4 bases at V and 7 bases at J, leaving 5 bases unmatched. CDR3 length: 14 residues. This CDR3 reads CASSSGQGKNIQYF. The CDR3, as DNA: TGTGCCAGCAGCTCAGGACAGGGGAAGAACATTCAGTACTTC.

This clonotype was counted ten times or more. V is TRBV7-9 and J is TRBJ1-1; no clear D. Per the germline V gene, CDR1 is SEHNR and CDR2 is FQNEAQ (reference sequence). V dropped 2 bases and J dropped 4 bases, with 11 bases sitting between them. The CDR3 loop spans 14 amino acids. The chain's CDR3 is CASSLTPTLTEAFF. The CDR3 nucleotides read TGTGCCAGCAGCTTAACACCTACGCTCACTGAAGCTTTCTTT.

This rearrangement joins TRBV5-1 to TRBJ2-4; D is perhaps TRBD1 (6 bases). Germline V gene lookup returns CDR1 SGHRS and CDR2 YFSETQ. Between the trimmed V and J ends, which lost 4 bases and 2 bases, there was a span of 10 bases. The CDR3 extends over 14 amino acids. The CDR3 nucleotides read TGCGCCAGCAGCCAAGGACAGCCCAAAAACATTCAGTACTTC. Protein sequence: CASSQGQPKNIQYF. The whole variable domain, remainder taken from reference TRBV5-1 and TRBJ2-4, is KAGVTQTPRYLIKTRGQQVTLSCSPISGHRSVSWYQQTPGQGLQFLFEYFSETQRNKGNFPGRFSGRQFSNSRSEMNVSTLELGDSALYLCASSQGQPKNIQYFGAGTRLSVL.

Many counts were recorded for this clonotype. The chain links TRBV5-5 to TRBJ1-4; maybe TRBD1 (6 bases). Germline assignment: CDR1 SGHKS and CDR2 YYEKEE (reference sequence). The length of the CDR3 is 14 residues. The V gene lost 4 bases and the J gene lost 8 bases, with 15 bases spanning the gap. CDR3 protein: CASSREGVGEKLFF. In nucleotides, the CDR3 is TGTGCCAGCAGCCGAGAGGGGGTGGGAGAAAAACTGTTTTTT. The full variable domain, its missing parts supplied by reference TRBV5-5 and TRBJ1-4, is DAGVTQSPTHLIKTRGQQVTLRCSPISGHKSVSWYQQVLGQGPQFIFQYYEKEERGRGNFPDRFSARQFPNYSSELNVNALLLGDSALYLCASSREGVGEKLFFGSGTQLSVL.

Worth noting for this clonotype: A much larger clone differs from this one at a single base, so this may be a read error. The CDR3 loop is CASSLRTGVCNQPQHF. The DNA of the CDR3 is TGTGCCAGCAGCTTAAGAACCGGGGTCTGCAATCAGCCCCAGCATTTT. The V call is TRBV7-3, the J call TRBJ1-5; D is undetermined. The CDR3 covers 16 residues. CDR1 and CDR2 from the germline V gene are SGHTA and FQGTGA. The V and J ends lost 1 base and 2 bases respectively, with 12 bases between them. Complete variable domain (other parts from reference TRBV7-3 and TRBJ1-5): GAGVSQTPSNKVTEKGKYVELRCDPISGHTALYWYRQSLGQGPEFLIYFQGTGAADDSGLPNDRFFAVRPEGSVSTLKIQRTERGDSAVYLCASSLRTGVCNQPQHFGDGTRLSIL.

Points on this clonotype: A much larger clone is a single base away; this may be a read error. The chain joins TRBV2 to TRBJ2-1; 14 bases map to TRBD2. Unmatched junction bases numbered 6, after V lost 5 bases and J lost 9 bases. The CDR3 extends over 15 amino acids. CDR1 and CDR2 (germline): SNHLY, FYNNEI. As DNA, the CDR3 is TGTGCCAGCAGTCGACTAGCGGGAGGGCCCAGTGAGCAGTTCTTC. It specifies CASSRLAGGPSEQFF.

V and J are TRBV19 and TRBJ2-6; no firm D call. CDR1 LNHDA and CDR2 SQIVND come from the germline V gene (reference sequence). This CDR3 comprises 16 residues. V was shortened by 2 bases and J by 1 base, with 9 bases between the two germline ends. The CDR3 region has the DNA TGTGCCAGTAGTATAACCGCCATATCTGGGGCCAACGTCCTGACTTTC. Its protein product is CASSITAISGANVLTF.

The table lists this clonotype with a few counts. The gene calls are TRBV10-3 and TRBJ2-1, with 15 bases fitting TRBD2. Germline V gene sequence: CDR1 ENHRY, CDR2 SYGVKD. The CDR3 sequence is 19 residues long. Trimming took 6 bases from V and 1 from J; bases not matched to a gene: 10. DNA of the CDR3: TGTGCCATCAGAGAAACCGGGACTAGCGGGAGGAAATCCTACAATGAGCAGTTCTTC. Translating gives CAIRETGTSGRKSYNEQFF.

In its sample, this clonotype was seen many times. The CDR3 loop is CASKDRDSYEQYF. The CDR3 nucleotides are TGTGCCAGCAAGGACAGGGACTCCTACGAGCAGTACTTC. The rearrangement links TRBV6-9 to TRBJ2-7; 8 bases are shared with TRBD1. Germline CDR1 and CDR2: MNHGY and SVAAGI. The CDR3 length is 13 residues. Trimming at V came to 7 bases and at J to 0 bases, leaving 2 bases not matched to a gene.

V usage is TRBV6-1 and J usage is TRBJ1-5; D not certain. Looked up from germline, CDR1 is MNHNS and CDR2 is SASEGT. V shed 6 bases and J shed 1 base, with 7 bases lying between them. The CDR3 extends over 13 amino acids. CDR3 residues: CASRDGSNQPQHF. CDR3 DNA: TGTGCCAGCAGGGACGGAAGCAATCAGCCCCAGCATTTT.

This clonotype was found a few times. This sequence joins TRBV12-3 or TRBV12-4 and TRBJ1-2, with D possibly being TRBD1 (5 bases). The CDR3 is 16 residues long. Trimming left V 5 bases short and J 4 bases short, with 20 bases between. CDR3 DNA sequence: TGTGCCAGCAGTCCGTCCGGGACCCCGAGGAGCTATGGCTACACCTTC. Translating gives CASSPSGTPRSYGYTF.

This clonotype was recorded many times. This rearrangement joins TRBV7-2 to TRBJ2-1; 8 bases line up with TRBD2. This CDR3 has 18 amino acids. Germline trimming cut 8 bases from V and 1 base from J; bases unmatched to any gene: 16. Germline V gene sequence: CDR1 SGHTA, CDR2 FQGNSA. The CDR3 sequence is CASVSGLGRGASYNEQFF. CDR3 nucleotides: TGTGCCAGCGTCTCCGGTCTAGGGCGGGGGGCTTCCTACAATGAGCAGTTCTTC. Filled out from reference TRBV7-2 and TRBJ2-1, the complete variable domain reads GAGVSQSPSNKVTEKGKDVELRCDPISGHTALYWYRQSLGQGLEFLIYFQGNSAPDKSGLPSDRFSAERTGGSVSTLTIQRTQQEDSAVYLCASVSGLGRGASYNEQFFGPGTRLTVL.